This T cell receptor beta chain comes out of a study of spatial heterogeneity in lung cancer. In the study overall: The study consistently detected more beta-chain than alpha-chain sequences. Every unique TCR and UMI combination, on average, appeared more than ten times in raw reads. General observations from the study: Blood showed ubiquitous tumor TCRs more often at resection than at routine follow-up.

The sample's time point: sample taken at primary tumor resection. The input material, whole RNA from tumor, nontumor lung or frozen PBMC, was sequenced unsorted. This clonotype has ten or more counts. The antigen is not known. Every TCR cDNA molecule bore its own unique molecular identifier. One entry per CDR3 protein results from TCRdb running MiXCR on the 5' RACE reads. The sample holds under 11,000 distinct CDR3 sequences, about 5% seen once. This receptor was obtained from a male donor with early-stage non-small cell lung cancer. The sample consisted of PBMCs, taken at surgery.

The CDR3 coding sequence is TGTGCCAGCAGTTCCGCATACGAGCAGTACTTC. Protein product: CASSSAYEQYF. The chain is built from TRBV28 and TRBJ2-7; D unresolved. V lost 4 bases, J lost 4 bases, and 5 bases lay in between. Germline V gene sequence: CDR1 MDHEN, CDR2 SYDVKM. The CDR3 runs 11 residues.